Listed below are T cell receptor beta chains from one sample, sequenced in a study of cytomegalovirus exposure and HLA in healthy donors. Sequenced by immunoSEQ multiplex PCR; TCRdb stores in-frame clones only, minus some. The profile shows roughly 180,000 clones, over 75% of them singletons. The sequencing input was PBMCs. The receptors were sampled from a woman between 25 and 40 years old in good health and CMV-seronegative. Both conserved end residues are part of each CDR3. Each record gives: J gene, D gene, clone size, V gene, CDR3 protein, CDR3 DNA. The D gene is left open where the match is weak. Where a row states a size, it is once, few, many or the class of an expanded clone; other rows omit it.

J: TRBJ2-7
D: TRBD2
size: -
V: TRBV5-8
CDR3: CASSFGAGGQNYEQYF
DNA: TGTGCCAGCAGCTTCGGAGCGGGGGGACAAAACTACGAGCAGTACTTC

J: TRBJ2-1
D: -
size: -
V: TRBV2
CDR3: CASSEALLGIEQFF
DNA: TGTGCCAGCAGTGAAGCGCTTCTAGGAATCGAGCAGTTCTTC

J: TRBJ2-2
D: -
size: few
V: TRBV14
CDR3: CASSPRVRGELFF
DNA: TGTGCCAGCAGCCCCAGGGTACGCGGGGAGCTGTTTTTT

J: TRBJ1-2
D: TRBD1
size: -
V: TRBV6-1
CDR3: CASSAQGAQDYGYTF
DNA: TGTGCCAGCAGTGCACAGGGGGCCCAGGACTATGGCTACACCTTC

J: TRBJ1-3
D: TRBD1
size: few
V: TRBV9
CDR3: CASSVFDRGSAGNTIYF
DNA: TGTGCCAGCAGCGTATTCGACAGGGGATCAGCGGGAAACACCATATATTTT

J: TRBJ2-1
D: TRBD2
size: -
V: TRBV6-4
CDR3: CASSDGLAGDNEQFF
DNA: TGTGCCAGCAGTGACGGCCTAGCGGGGGACAATGAGCAGTTCTTC

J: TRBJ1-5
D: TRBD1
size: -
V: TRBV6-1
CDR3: CASSERGLAPNQPQHF
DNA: TGTGCCAGCAGTGAGAGGGGGCTAGCCCCCAATCAGCCCCAGCATTTT

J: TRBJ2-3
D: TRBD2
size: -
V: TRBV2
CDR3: CAVLAGEAWQYF
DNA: TGTGCCGTCTTAGCGGGGGAAGCGTGGCAGTATTTT

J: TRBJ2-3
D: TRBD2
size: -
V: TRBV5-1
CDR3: CASYGTSGSDTQYF
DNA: TGCGCCAGCTACGGGACTAGCGGCTCGGATACGCAGTATTTT

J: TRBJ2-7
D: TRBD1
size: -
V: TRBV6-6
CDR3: CASSSPEGQGMYEQYF
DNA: TGTGCCAGCAGTTCTCCAGAGGGACAGGGGATGTACGAGCAGTACTTC

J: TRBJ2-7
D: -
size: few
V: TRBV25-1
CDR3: CASSESSHLDEQYF
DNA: TGTGCCAGCAGTGAATCTAGTCACCTGGACGAGCAGTACTTC

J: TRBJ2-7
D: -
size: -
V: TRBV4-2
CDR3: CASSLSRGYEQYF
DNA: TGTGCCAGCAGCCTATCCCGGGGCTACGAGCAGTACTTC

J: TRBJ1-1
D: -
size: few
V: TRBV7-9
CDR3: CASSLVQKSARAFFF
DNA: TGTGCCAGCAGCTTGGTACAGAAGTCGGCCAGAGCTTTTTTCTTT

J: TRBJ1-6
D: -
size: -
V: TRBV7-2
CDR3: CASSLSAAFGVWNSPLHF
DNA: TGTGCCAGCAGCTTATCGGCGGCGTTCGGGGTCTGGAATTCACCCCTCCACTTT

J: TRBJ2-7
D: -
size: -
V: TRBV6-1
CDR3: CASSEDTLVYEQYF
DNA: TGTGCCAGCAGTGAAGACACGCTCGTCTACGAGCAGTACTTC

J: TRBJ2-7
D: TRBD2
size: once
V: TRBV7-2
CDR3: CASSRGDPSYEQYF
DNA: TGTGCCAGCAGCCGGGGGGACCCCTCCTACGAGCAGTACTTC

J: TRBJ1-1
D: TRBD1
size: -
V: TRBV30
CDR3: CAWNDRDRERDTEAFF
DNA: TGTGCCTGGAACGACAGGGATCGTGAGAGAGACACTGAAGCTTTCTTT

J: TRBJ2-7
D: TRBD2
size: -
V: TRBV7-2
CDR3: CASSLGLAGGSYEQYF
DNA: TGTGCCAGCAGCCTAGGACTAGCGGGGGGATCTTACGAGCAGTACTTC

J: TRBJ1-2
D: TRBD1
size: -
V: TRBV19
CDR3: CASRMIDRGLYGYTF
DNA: TGTGCCAGTAGGATGATTGACAGGGGGCTTTATGGCTACACCTTC

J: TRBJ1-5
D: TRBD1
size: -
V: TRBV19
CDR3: CASSIENRGRGQPQHF
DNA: TGTGCCAGTAGTATTGAGAACAGGGGGCGAGGTCAGCCCCAGCATTTT

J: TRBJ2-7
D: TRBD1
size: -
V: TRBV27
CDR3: CASMGWGQGVGEQYF
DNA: TGTGCCAGCATGGGCTGGGGGCAGGGGGTTGGCGAGCAGTACTTC

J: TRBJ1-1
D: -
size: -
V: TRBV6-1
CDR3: CASSAPGTKNTEAFF
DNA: TGTGCCAGCAGTGCCCCTGGGACAAAGAACACTGAAGCTTTCTTT

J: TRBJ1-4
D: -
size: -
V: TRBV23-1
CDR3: CASTTHGGELLFEKLFF
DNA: TGCGCCAGCACTACCCACGGTGGGGAGCTCCTTTTTGAAAAACTGTTTTTT

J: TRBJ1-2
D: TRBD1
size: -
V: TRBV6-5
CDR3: CASSADREYYGYTF
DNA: TGTGCCAGCAGTGCGGACAGGGAGTACTATGGCTACACCTTC

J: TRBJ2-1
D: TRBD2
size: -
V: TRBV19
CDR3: CASSHPRGGTGDNEQFF
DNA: TGTGCCAGTAGTCATCCTCGGGGGGGGACGGGAGACAATGAGCAGTTCTTC

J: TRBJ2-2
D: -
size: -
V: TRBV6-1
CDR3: CASSELRGTGELFF
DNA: TGTGCCAGCAGTGAATTACGGGGCACCGGGGAGCTGTTTTTT

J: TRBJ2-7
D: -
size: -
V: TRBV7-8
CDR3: CASSLGETSSYEQYF
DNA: TGTGCCAGCAGCTTAGGGGAGACGAGCTCCTACGAGCAGTACTTC

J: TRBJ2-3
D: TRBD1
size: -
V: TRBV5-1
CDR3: CASSPTGQPTDTQYF
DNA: TGCGCCAGCAGCCCAACGGGACAGCCCACAGATACGCAGTATTTT

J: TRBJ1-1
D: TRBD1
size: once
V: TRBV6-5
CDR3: CASSYPGGAFF
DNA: TGTGCCAGCAGTTACCCAGGGGGGGCTTTCTTT

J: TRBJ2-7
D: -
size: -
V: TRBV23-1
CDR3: CASRGNYEQYF
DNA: TGCGCCTCCAGGGGTAACTACGAGCAGTACTTC

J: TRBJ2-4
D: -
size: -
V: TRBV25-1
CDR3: CASSEPLKNIQYF
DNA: TGTGCCAGCAGTGAACCCCTCAAAAACATTCAGTACTTC

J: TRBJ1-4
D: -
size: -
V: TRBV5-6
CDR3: CASSFQGRGEKLFF
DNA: TGTGCCAGCAGCTTTCAGGGGCGCGGTGAAAAACTGTTTTTT

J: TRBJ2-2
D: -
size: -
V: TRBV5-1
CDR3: CASRQNTGELFF
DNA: TGCGCCAGCCGACAGAACACCGGGGAGCTGTTTTTT

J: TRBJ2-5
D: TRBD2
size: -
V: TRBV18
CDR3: CASSPQAGVETQYF
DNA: TGTGCCAGCTCACCACAGGCGGGGGTGGAGACCCAGTACTTC

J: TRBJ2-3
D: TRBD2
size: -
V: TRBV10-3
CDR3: CAISDLGLAATDTQYF
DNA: TGTGCCATCAGTGACCTTGGACTAGCGGCCACAGATACGCAGTATTTT

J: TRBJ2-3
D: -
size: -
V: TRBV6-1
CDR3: CASNGVLTDTQYF
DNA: TGTGCCAGCAACGGGGTTTTGACAGATACGCAGTATTTT

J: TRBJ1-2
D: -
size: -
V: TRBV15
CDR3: CATSRGLRTENYGYTF
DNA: TGTGCCACCAGCAGAGGATTACGGACAGAAAACTATGGCTACACCTTC

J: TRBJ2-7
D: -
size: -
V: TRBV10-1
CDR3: CALPGEASYEQYF
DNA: TGCGCCCTGCCAGGGGAAGCCAGCTACGAGCAGTACTTC

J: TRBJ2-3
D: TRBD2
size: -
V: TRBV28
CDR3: CASSLSSSGGTDTQYF
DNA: TGTGCCAGCAGTTTATCTTCTAGCGGGGGCACAGATACGCAGTATTTT

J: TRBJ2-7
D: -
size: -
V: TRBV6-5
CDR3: CASRRTGVLPYEQYF
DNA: TGTGCCAGCAGGAGGACCGGGGTCCTCCCCTACGAGCAGTACTTC

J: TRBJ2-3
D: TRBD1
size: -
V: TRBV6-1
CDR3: CASSRVRGSTDTQYF
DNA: TGTGCCAGCAGTCGGGTCAGGGGGAGCACAGATACGCAGTATTTT

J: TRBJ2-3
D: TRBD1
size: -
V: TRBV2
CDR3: CASRWDRTFTDTQYF
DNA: TGTGCCAGCCGCTGGGACAGGACCTTCACAGATACGCAGTATTTT

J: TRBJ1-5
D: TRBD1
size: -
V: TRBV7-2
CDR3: CASSERDRGSNQPQHF
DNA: TGTGCCAGCAGCGAACGGGACAGGGGTAGCAATCAGCCCCAGCATTTT

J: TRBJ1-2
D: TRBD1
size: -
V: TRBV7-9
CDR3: CASSLQGDSGGYTF
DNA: TGTGCCAGCAGCTTACAGGGGGATTCGGGTGGCTACACCTTC

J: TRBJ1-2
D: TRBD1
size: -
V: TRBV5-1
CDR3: CASSLGTGGGYTF
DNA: TGCGCCAGCAGCTTGGGGACAGGGGGCGGCTACACCTTC

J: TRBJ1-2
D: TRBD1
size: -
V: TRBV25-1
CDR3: CASSPSGTAPYGYTF
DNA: TGTGCCAGCAGTCCATCCGGGACAGCGCCTTATGGCTACACCTTC

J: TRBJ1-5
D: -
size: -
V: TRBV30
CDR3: CAWSATGSNQPQHF
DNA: TGTGCCTGGAGTGCTACCGGGAGCAATCAGCCCCAGCATTTT

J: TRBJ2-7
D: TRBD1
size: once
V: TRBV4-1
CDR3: CASSQVTGEYYEQYF
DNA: TGCGCCAGCAGCCAAGTTACAGGGGAATACTACGAGCAGTACTTC